A selection of T cell receptor beta chains follows, all from one sample in a study of T cell changes during pregnancy in multiple sclerosis. Libraries were prepared by immunoSEQ multiplex PCR; TCRdb keeps only in-frame clonotypes and omits some of them. The profile shows around 100,000 clones, approximately 92% of them singletons. The sequencing here drew on peripheral blood, taken in the second trimester of pregnancy. These receptors all come from a female donor with multiple sclerosis, enrolled in a pregnancy study. Both conserved end residues are part of each CDR3. Fields, in order: clone size, V gene, J gene, D gene, CDR3 protein, CDR3 DNA. The D gene is left open where the match is weak. Clone size, where shown, is once, few, many, or a class for clones that have expanded.

clone_size: .
v_call: TRBV4-2
j_call: TRBJ2-2
d_call: .
cdr3_aa: CASTLQNTGELFF
cdr3_nt: TGTGCCAGCACACTTCAGAACACCGGGGAGCTGTTTTTT

clone_size: .
v_call: TRBV30
j_call: TRBJ2-7
d_call: .
cdr3_aa: CAWKGGSYEQYF
cdr3_nt: TGTGCCTGGAAAGGGGGTAGCTACGAGCAGTACTTC

clone_size: .
v_call: TRBV2
j_call: TRBJ2-3
d_call: TRBD2
cdr3_aa: CASRRGLAGVLGTDTQYF
cdr3_nt: TGTGCCAGCAGGAGGGGACTAGCGGGAGTGTTGGGCACAGATACGCAGTATTTT

clone_size: once
v_call: TRBV2
j_call: TRBJ2-1
d_call: TRBD2
cdr3_aa: CASNRAGGLNEQFF
cdr3_nt: TGTGCCAGCAATCGAGCGGGAGGGCTTAATGAGCAGTTCTTC

clone_size: .
v_call: TRBV7-9
j_call: TRBJ2-2
d_call: .
cdr3_aa: CASSLESRAGELFF
cdr3_nt: TGTGCCAGCAGCTTAGAATCCCGGGCCGGGGAGCTGTTTTTT

clone_size: .
v_call: TRBV29-1
j_call: TRBJ2-5
d_call: TRBD2
cdr3_aa: CSAFSGRAQETQYF
cdr3_nt: TGCAGCGCTTTTAGCGGGAGGGCCCAAGAGACCCAGTACTTC

clone_size: .
v_call: TRBV7-9
j_call: TRBJ2-7
d_call: TRBD2
cdr3_aa: CASSFRTQGLAGDRQYF
cdr3_nt: TGTGCCAGCAGCTTCCGAACCCAGGGACTAGCGGGAGATCGACAGTACTTC

clone_size: .
v_call: TRBV19
j_call: TRBJ2-1
d_call: .
cdr3_aa: CASKMGGPNNEQFF
cdr3_nt: TGTGCCAGTAAAATGGGTGGGCCAAACAATGAGCAGTTCTTC

clone_size: .
v_call: TRBV4-2
j_call: TRBJ1-1
d_call: .
cdr3_aa: CASSQDRVAEAFF
cdr3_nt: TGTGCCAGCAGCCAAGATCGGGTGGCTGAAGCTTTCTTT

clone_size: .
v_call: TRBV19
j_call: TRBJ2-1
d_call: .
cdr3_aa: CASSRTGHRDNEQFF
cdr3_nt: TGTGCCAGTAGTCGAACGGGACACCGCGACAATGAGCAGTTCTTC

clone_size: .
v_call: TRBV6-5
j_call: TRBJ1-1
d_call: .
cdr3_aa: CASSRGGEVTEAFF
cdr3_nt: TGTGCCAGCAGCCGGGGGGGGGAAGTCACTGAAGCTTTCTTT